These 27 T cell receptor beta chains originate from one sample sequenced in a study of blood T cell repertoires in COVID-19. This table comes from immunoSEQ multiplex PCR, and its TCRdb copy is limited to in-frame clones, with some not included. This sample has approximately 210,000 clones, with 82% found just once. The sequenced sample consisted of peripheral blood. Every receptor here comes from a woman aged 40 to 50 with acute or convalescent COVID-19.

CDR3 in DNA: TGCAGCGTTGAAGGAGGACAGGAGAACACTGAAGCTTTCTTT. Its translation: CSVEGGQENTEAFF. The genes are TRBV29-1 and TRBJ1-1, with TRBD1 matching over 7 bases. This CDR3 is 14 amino acids long. Losses at the gene ends were 1 base for V and 1 base for J; bases not matched to a gene: 3. Germline CDR1 and CDR2: SQVTM and ANQGSEA.

The J gene is TRBJ2-5, the V gene TRBV2; a weak D match, TRBD1 (6 bases). The V and J ends lost 7 bases and 2 bases respectively, with 20 bases between them. Germline V CDR1 and CDR2: SNHLY, FYNNEI. The CDR3 has 16 residues. In DNA form, the CDR3 reads TGTGCCAGCACCCCTCGACGACAGGCCCTTCAAGAGACCCAGTACTTC. Residues: CASTPRRQALQETQYF. The full variable domain, with the rest looked up from reference TRBV2 and TRBJ2-5, is EPEVTQTPSHQVTQMGQEVILRCVPISNHLYFYWYRQILGQKVEFLVSFYNNEISEKSEIFDDQFSVERPDGSNFTLKIRSTKLEDSAMYFCASTPRRQALQETQYFGPGTRLLVL.

This chain connects TRBV30 to TRBJ2-3; 7 nucleotides agree with TRBD1. Trimming at V came to 3 bases and at J to 4 bases, leaving 1 base not matched to a gene. Germline CDR1 reads GTSNPN; CDR2 reads SVGIG (reference sequence). The CDR3 has 12 amino acids. The CDR3 loop is CAWSGTADTQYF. The CDR3 coding sequence is TGTGCCTGGAGCGGGACAGCAGATACGCAGTATTTT.

This clone was detected only once. V gene TRBV3-1 (or the pseudogene TRBV3-2) combines with J gene TRBJ2-3; the match to TRBD2 covers 10 bases. Trimming at V came to 5 bases and at J to 10 bases, leaving 9 bases not matched to a gene. The CDR3 loop spans 14 amino acids. Germline values: CDR1 LGHDT, CDR2 YNNKEL (reference sequence). This CDR3 is CASSTSSGSSAQYF. The CDR3 DNA is TGTGCCAGCAGCACCTCTAGCGGGAGTTCGGCGCAGTATTTT.

The chain has TRBV20-1 and TRBJ2-4, with 7 nucleotides matching TRBD2. The CDR3 extends over 11 amino acids. Losses at the gene ends were 3 bases for V and 14 bases for J; bases not matched to a gene: 7. Germline V gene data show CDR1 as DFQATT and CDR2 as SNEGSKA (reference sequence). The CDR3 is CSASGRETKYF. The CDR3 region has the DNA TGCAGTGCTAGCGGGCGGGAGACTAAGTACTTC.

The V and J genes are TRBV6-5 and TRBJ1-2; TRBD1 is a possible D gene (6 bases). V was trimmed by 7 bases and J by 7 bases, leaving 16 bases between them. Germline assignment: CDR1 MNHEY and CDR2 SVGAGI. The CDR3 contains 13 residues. CDR3 DNA sequence: TGTGCCAGCACCAAAACACAGGGATCTGGCTACACCTTC. As protein: CASTKTQGSGYTF.

The chain carries TRBV5-4 and TRBJ2-1; TRBD2 agrees at 7 bases. This CDR3 is built from 15 residues. From germline, CDR1 is SGHNT and CDR2 YYREEE (reference sequence). Trimming cost V 5 bases and J 8 bases; bases outside gene matches: 13. DNA for the CDR3: TGTGCCAGCAGGCTTGCTAGCGGTTTTGAGGATGAGCAGTTCTTC. Amino acid sequence: CASRLASGFEDEQFF. The complete variable domain, with remaining parts taken from reference TRBV5-4 and TRBJ2-1, reads ETGVTQSPTHLIKTRGQQVTLRCSSQSGHNTVSWYQQALGQGPQFIFQYYREEENGRGNFPPRFSGLQFPNYSSELNVNALELDDSALYLCASRLASGFEDEQFFGPGTRLTVL.

This clone was detected only once. The chain couples TRBV7-9 to TRBJ1-1; D ambiguous. V dropped 5 bases and J dropped 5 bases, with 9 bases sitting between them. In germline, CDR1 is SEHNR, CDR2 FQNEAQ (reference sequence). The CDR3 sequence is 12 residues long. This CDR3 is CASSLGTTEAFF. DNA for the CDR3: TGTGCCAGCAGCCTAGGTACAACTGAAGCTTTCTTT.

The V call is TRBV19, the J call TRBJ1-2; the D is unclear. V gave up 4 bases and J gave up 5 bases, with 11 bases separating them. Germline CDR1 reads LNHDA; CDR2 reads SQIVND (reference sequence). The CDR3 is 13 amino acids. The CDR3 region has the DNA TGTGCCAGTAGTACAATGGCCAATTATGGCTACACCTTC. This encodes CASSTMANYGYTF.

In DNA form, the CDR3 reads TGTGCCAGCAGCCAACACCGAGGACTGTACGAGCAGTACTTC. Translation gives CASSQHRGLYEQYF. The V call is TRBV11-2, the J call TRBJ2-7, with D perhaps TRBD2 (5 bases). The CDR3 is made up of 14 amino acids. Germline CDR1 and CDR2: SGHAT and FQNNGV. V was cut by 5 bases and J by 4 bases, with 15 bases left in between.

The chain combines TRBV24-1 with TRBJ2-7; 7 bases are shared with TRBD2. This CDR3 is 13 amino acids long. Germline CDR1 reads KGHDR; CDR2 reads SFDVKD. Trimming took 0 bases from V and 7 from J; bases not matched to a gene: 2. The CDR3 loop reads CATSDLGGEEQYF. In nucleotides, the CDR3 is TGTGCCACCAGTGATTTGGGGGGGGAAGAGCAGTACTTC.

The chain links TRBV15 to TRBJ2-3; the D is unclear. The CDR3 is made up of 15 amino acids. The germline V and J ends were trimmed by 0 bases and 0 bases, with 7 bases remaining between them. The germline CDR1 and CDR2 sequences are LNHNV and YYDKDF (reference sequence). In DNA, the CDR3 is TGTGCCACCAGCAGAGATTTATCTAGCACAGATACGCAGTATTTT. Protein product: CATSRDLSSTDTQYF.

The V gene is TRBV19, the J gene TRBJ1-1; TRBD1 matches 7 bases. With V trimmed by 4 bases and J by 0 bases, 2 bases remained unmatched. The CDR3 runs to 14 residues. CDR1 and CDR2 from the germline V gene are LNHDA and SQIVND (reference sequence). As DNA, the CDR3 is TGTGCCAGTAGTAGACAGGGTATGAACACTGAAGCTTTCTTT. It specifies CASSRQGMNTEAFF.

The chain combines TRBV4-3 with TRBJ2-1; no firm D call. Trimming took 1 base from V and 4 from J, leaving 5 bases between them. This CDR3 is built from 13 residues. Germline assignment: CDR1 LGHNA and CDR2 YSLEER. The chain's CDR3 is CASSQVRYNEQFF. CDR3 bases: TGCGCCAGCAGCCAAGTCAGGTACAATGAGCAGTTCTTC.

The CDR3 protein is CAWSSLGGLDYGYTF. In DNA, the CDR3 is TGTGCCTGGAGTTCACTTGGAGGGCTCGACTATGGCTACACCTTC. The chain combines TRBV30 with TRBJ1-2, with unresolved D. The CDR3 is made up of 15 amino acids. With 2 bases removed from V and 3 bases from J, the gap between germline ends came to 16 bases. From germline, CDR1 is GTSNPN and CDR2 SVGIG (reference sequence).

The chain is built from TRBV27 and TRBJ1-2; D ambiguous. Germline V CDR1 and CDR2: MNHEY, SMNVEV (reference sequence). V was clipped by 1 base and J by 2 bases, with 5 bases between them. The CDR3 length is 13 residues. The CDR3 sequence: CASSLYGNYGYTF. CDR3 DNA sequence: TGTGCCAGCAGTTTATATGGCAACTATGGCTACACCTTC.

This clone was seen just once. The chain has TRBV6-5 and TRBJ1-2; 10 bases are a match to TRBD1. Germline values: CDR1 MNHEY, CDR2 SVGAGI. V gave up 6 bases and J gave up 3 bases; unmatched junction bases: 4. The CDR3 has 14 amino acids. CDR3: CASRDRGRDYGYTF. CDR3 nucleotides: TGTGCCAGCAGAGACAGGGGGCGGGACTATGGCTACACCTTC.

The chain is built from TRBV12-5 and TRBJ2-2, with D hard to call. CDR1 LGHNT and CDR2 FRNRAP come from the germline V gene. The CDR3 covers 16 residues. V lost 4 bases and J 5 bases, leaving 17 bases between the germline ends. As DNA, the CDR3 is TGTGCTAGTGGTTGGGTACATATGACGGGTACCGGGGAGCTGTTTTTT. Translating gives CASGWVHMTGTGELFF. Drawing the rest from reference TRBV12-5 and TRBJ2-2, the complete variable domain is DARVTQTPRHKVTEMGQEVTMRCQPILGHNTVFWYRQTMMQGLELLAYFRNRAPLDDSGMPKDRFSAEMPDATLATLKIQPSEPRDSAVYFCASGWVHMTGTGELFFGEGSRLTVL.

This sequence joins TRBV19 and TRBJ2-7; 7 bases are shared with TRBD2. This CDR3 has 16 amino acids. Germline assignment: CDR1 LNHDA and CDR2 SQIVND (reference sequence). J was trimmed by 2 bases and V by 0 bases; bases with no gene match: 7. The CDR3 DNA is TGTGCCAGTAGTATAGATCGGGCGGGAGCCGCCTACGAGCAGTACTTC. Its protein is CASSIDRAGAAYEQYF.

V usage is TRBV4-3 and J usage is TRBJ2-3; no firm D call. This CDR3 contains 16 residues. V was trimmed by 0 bases and J by 3 bases, leaving 13 bases between them. Looked up from germline, CDR1 is LGHNA and CDR2 is YSLEER. As DNA, the CDR3 is TGCGCCAGCAGCCAAGAAAAAGGCCGGGTTACAGATACGCAGTATTTT. It codes for CASSQEKGRVTDTQYF.

The chain has TRBV30 and TRBJ2-2; TRBD1 aligns across 9 bases. Unmatched junction bases numbered 10, after V lost 5 bases and J lost 3 bases. Germline V gene sequence: CDR1 GTSNPN, CDR2 SVGIG (reference sequence). This CDR3 has 16 residues. CDR3 nucleotide sequence: TGTGCCTGGCTCCCCGGGACAGGGACTTACACCGGGGAGCTGTTTTTT. This translates into CAWLPGTGTYTGELFF.

The chain carries TRBV5-1 and TRBJ2-7, with 13 positions matching TRBD2. CDR1 SGHRS and CDR2 YFSETQ come from the germline V gene. The CDR3 contains 16 residues. J gave up 6 bases and V 4 bases, and 10 bases lay outside the gene matches. The CDR3 is CASSLHGLAGAPEQYF. The CDR3 nucleotides are TGCGCCAGCAGCCTTCACGGACTAGCGGGAGCCCCCGAGCAGTACTTC.

This clone was recorded once. The chain is built from TRBV18 and TRBJ1-1; D uncertain. V was shortened by 3 bases and J by 6 bases, with 11 bases between the two germline ends. The CDR3 length is 13 residues. CDR1 KGHSH and CDR2 LQKENI come from the germline V gene. The CDR3 DNA is TGTGCCAGCTCACCCGGACTGGAGTCTGAAGCTTTCTTT. Protein: CASSPGLESEAFF.

This clone has just one count. The rearrangement joins TRBV19 to TRBJ2-1; 12 bases are a match to TRBD2. Per germline, CDR1 LNHDA and CDR2 SQIVND (reference sequence). The J segment lost 6 bases and the V segment lost 4 bases, leaving 7 bases of the junction unmatched. The CDR3 spans 16 residues. For the CDR3, the DNA is TGTGCCAGTAGTACGACCGGACTAGCGGGGTCCAATGAGCAGTTCTTC. It is translated as CASSTTGLAGSNEQFF.

Here the CDR3 DNA reads TGTGCCAGCAGCTATAGGGGGGGATCGAACACTGAAGCTTTCTTT. Translating gives CASSYRGGSNTEAFF. This chain uses TRBV27 with TRBJ1-1; D may be TRBD1 (6 bases). Deletions cut 6 bases from V and 1 base from J, with 15 bases between. The germline gives CDR1 MNHEY, CDR2 SMNVEV (reference sequence). The CDR3 totals 15 residues.

The chain joins TRBV25-1 to TRBJ2-2, with 9 bases identical to TRBD2. CDR3 length: 16 amino acids. V gave up 6 bases and J gave up 7 bases; unmatched junction bases: 12. Germline CDR1 MGHDK, CDR2 SYGVNS. The CDR3 coding sequence is TGTGCCAGCAGCCGGGGGAGCGGGGGGCTTGTCGGGGAGCTGTTTTTT. Its translation is CASSRGSGGLVGELFF.

The V gene is TRBV19, the J gene TRBJ1-6; weak D call: TRBD1 (5 bases). V dropped 3 bases and J dropped 6 bases, with 12 bases sitting between them. Germline V CDR1 and CDR2: LNHDA, SQIVND (reference sequence). The CDR3 has 15 residues. The CDR3 coding sequence is TGTGCCAGTAGTATCTTACAAGGGGCTAATTCACCCCTCCACTTT. Its translation is CASSILQGANSPLHF. Variable domain in full (rest from reference TRBV19 and TRBJ1-6): DGGITQSPKYLFRKEGQNVTLSCEQNLNHDAMYWYRQDPGQGLRLIYYSQIVNDFQKGDIAEGYSVSREKKESFPLTVTSAQKNPTAFYLCASSILQGANSPLHFGNGTRLTVT.